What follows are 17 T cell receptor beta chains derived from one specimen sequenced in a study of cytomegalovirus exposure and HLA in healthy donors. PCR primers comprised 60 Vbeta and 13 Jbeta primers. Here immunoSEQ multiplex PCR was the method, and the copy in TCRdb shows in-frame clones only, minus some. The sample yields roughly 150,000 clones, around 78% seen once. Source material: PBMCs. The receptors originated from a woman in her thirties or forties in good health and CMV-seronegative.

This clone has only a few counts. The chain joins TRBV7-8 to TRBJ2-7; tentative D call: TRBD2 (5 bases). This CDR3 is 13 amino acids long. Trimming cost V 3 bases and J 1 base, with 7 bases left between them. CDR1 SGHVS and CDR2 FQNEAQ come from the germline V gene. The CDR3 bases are TGTGCCAGCAGCTTCGGGATTTCCTACGAGCAGTACTTC. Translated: CASSFGISYEQYF.

CDR3 sequence: CATRDRAWDEQYF. The DNA for the CDR3 is TGTGCCACTAGGGACAGGGCCTGGGACGAGCAGTACTTC. The chain couples TRBV28 to TRBJ2-7; 9 bases align to TRBD1. The V gene end was trimmed by 10 bases and the J gene end by 5 bases; junction bases not matched to a gene: 9. The germline CDR1 and CDR2 sequences are MDHEN and SYDVKM. The CDR3 has 13 amino acids. Variable domain in full (rest from reference TRBV28 and TRBJ2-7): DVKVTQSSRYLVKRTGEKVFLECVQDMDHENMFWYRQDPGLGLRLIYFSYDVKMKEKGDIPEGYSVSREKKERFSLILESASTNQTSMYLCATRDRAWDEQYFGPGTRLTVT.

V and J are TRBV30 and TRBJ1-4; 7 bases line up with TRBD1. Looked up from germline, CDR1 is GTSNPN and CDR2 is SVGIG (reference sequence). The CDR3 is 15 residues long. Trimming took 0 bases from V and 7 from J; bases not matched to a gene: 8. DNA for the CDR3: TGTGCCTGGAGTGTTTGGACAGGAGAATTTGAAAAACTGTTTTTT. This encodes CAWSVWTGEFEKLFF. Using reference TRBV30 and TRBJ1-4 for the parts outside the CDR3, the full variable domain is SQTIHQWPATLVQPVGSPLSLECTVEGTSNPNLYWYRQAAGRGLQLLFYSVGIGQISSEVPQNLSASRPQDRQFILSSKKLLLSDSGFYLCAWSVWTGEFEKLFFGSGTQLSVL.

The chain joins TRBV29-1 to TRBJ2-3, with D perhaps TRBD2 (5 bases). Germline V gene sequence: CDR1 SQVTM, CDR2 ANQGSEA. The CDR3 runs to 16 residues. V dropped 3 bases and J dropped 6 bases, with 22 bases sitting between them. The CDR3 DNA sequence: TGCAGCGTTGATTTTCGGACTGCCCAAGGGTCGGATACGCAGTATTTT. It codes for CSVDFRTAQGSDTQYF.

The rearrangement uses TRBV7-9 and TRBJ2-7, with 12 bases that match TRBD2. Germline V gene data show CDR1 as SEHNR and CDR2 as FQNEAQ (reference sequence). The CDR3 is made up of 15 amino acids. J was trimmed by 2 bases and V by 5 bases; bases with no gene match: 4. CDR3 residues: CASSRGTSGPYEQYF. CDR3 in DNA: TGTGCCAGCAGCCGTGGGACTAGCGGGCCCTACGAGCAGTACTTC.

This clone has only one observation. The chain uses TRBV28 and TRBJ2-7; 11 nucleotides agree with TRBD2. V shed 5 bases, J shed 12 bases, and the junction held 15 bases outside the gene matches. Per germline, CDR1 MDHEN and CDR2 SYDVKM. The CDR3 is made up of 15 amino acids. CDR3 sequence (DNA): TGTGCCAGCAGTACCACTAGCGGGAGTATTCGGGGGTTGTACTTC. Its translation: CASSTTSGSIRGLYF.

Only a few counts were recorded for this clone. CDR3 nucleotides: TGTGCCAGCAGAGATGGGGGGGGGAGCGCCTACAATGAGCAGTTCTTC. Amino acid sequence: CASRDGGGSAYNEQFF. The chain joins TRBV28 to TRBJ2-1, with TRBD2 matching 7 bases. The CDR3 is made up of 16 amino acids. CDR1 MDHEN and CDR2 SYDVKM come from the germline V gene. After removal of 6 bases from V and 2 bases from J, the junction contained 10 bases not matched to a gene. Complete variable domain (other parts from reference TRBV28 and TRBJ2-1): DVKVTQSSRYLVKRTGEKVFLECVQDMDHENMFWYRQDPGLGLRLIYFSYDVKMKEKGDIPEGYSVSREKKERFSLILESASTNQTSMYLCASRDGGGSAYNEQFFGPGTRLTVL.

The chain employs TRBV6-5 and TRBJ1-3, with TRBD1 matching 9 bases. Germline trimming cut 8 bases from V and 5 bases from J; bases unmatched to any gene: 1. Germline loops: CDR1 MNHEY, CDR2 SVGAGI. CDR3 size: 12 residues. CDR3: CASGTGRNTIYF. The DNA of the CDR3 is TGTGCCAGCGGGACAGGGAGAAACACCATATATTTT.

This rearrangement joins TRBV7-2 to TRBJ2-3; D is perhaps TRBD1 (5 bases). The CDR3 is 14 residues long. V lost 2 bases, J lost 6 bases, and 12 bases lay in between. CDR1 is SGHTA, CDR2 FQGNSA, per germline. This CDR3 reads CASSLNGRVDTQYF. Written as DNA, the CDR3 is TGTGCCAGCAGCTTAAACGGCAGGGTGGATACGCAGTATTTT.

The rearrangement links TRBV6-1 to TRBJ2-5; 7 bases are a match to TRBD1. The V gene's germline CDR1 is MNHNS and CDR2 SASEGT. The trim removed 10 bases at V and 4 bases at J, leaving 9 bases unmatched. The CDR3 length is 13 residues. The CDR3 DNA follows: TGTGCCACCCGTCGACAGGGAGCAGAGACCCAGTACTTC. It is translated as CATRRQGAETQYF.

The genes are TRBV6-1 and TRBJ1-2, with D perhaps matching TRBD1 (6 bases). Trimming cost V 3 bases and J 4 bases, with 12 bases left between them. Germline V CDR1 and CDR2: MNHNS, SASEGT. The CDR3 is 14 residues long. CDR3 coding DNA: TGTGCCAGCAGTGATGGGGGGGCGGTCTATGGCTACACCTTC. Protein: CASSDGGAVYGYTF.

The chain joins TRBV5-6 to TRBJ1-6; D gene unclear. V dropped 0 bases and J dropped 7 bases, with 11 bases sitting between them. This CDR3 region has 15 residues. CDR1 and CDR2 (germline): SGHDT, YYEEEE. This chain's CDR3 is CASSLVTGRNSPLHF. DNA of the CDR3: TGTGCCAGCAGCTTGGTCACTGGCAGGAATTCACCCCTCCACTTT. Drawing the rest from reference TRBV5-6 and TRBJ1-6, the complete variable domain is DAGVTQSPTHLIKTRGQQVTLRCSPKSGHDTVSWYQQALGQGPQFIFQYYEEEERQRGNFPDRFSGHQFPNYSSELNVNALLLGDSALYLCASSLVTGRNSPLHFGNGTRLTVT.

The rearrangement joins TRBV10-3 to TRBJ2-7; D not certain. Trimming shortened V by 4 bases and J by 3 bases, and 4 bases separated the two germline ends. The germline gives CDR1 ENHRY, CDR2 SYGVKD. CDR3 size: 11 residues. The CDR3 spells CAISANYEQYF. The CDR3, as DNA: TGTGCCATCAGTGCAAACTACGAGCAGTACTTC.

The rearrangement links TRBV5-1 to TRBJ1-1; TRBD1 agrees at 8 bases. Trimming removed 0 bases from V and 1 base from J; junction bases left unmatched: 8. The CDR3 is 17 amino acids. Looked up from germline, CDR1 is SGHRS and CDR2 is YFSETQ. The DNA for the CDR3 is TGCGCCAGCAGCTTGGGGACGGGACAGGCAGGGAACACTGAAGCTTTCTTT. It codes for CASSLGTGQAGNTEAFF.

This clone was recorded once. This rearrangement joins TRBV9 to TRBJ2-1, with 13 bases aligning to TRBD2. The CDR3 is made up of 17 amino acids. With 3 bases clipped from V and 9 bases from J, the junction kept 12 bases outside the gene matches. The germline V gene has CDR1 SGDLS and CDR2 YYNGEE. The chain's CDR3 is CASSEPGLAGAIGEQFF. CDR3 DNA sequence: TGTGCCAGCAGCGAGCCAGGACTAGCGGGAGCGATCGGTGAGCAGTTCTTC.

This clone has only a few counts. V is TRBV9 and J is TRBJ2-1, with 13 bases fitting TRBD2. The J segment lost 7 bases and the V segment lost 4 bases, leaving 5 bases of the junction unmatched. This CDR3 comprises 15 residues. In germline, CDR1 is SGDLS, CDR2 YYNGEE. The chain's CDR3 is CASSPGLAGRNEQFF. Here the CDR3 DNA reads TGTGCCAGCAGCCCGGGACTAGCGGGAAGAAATGAGCAGTTCTTC.

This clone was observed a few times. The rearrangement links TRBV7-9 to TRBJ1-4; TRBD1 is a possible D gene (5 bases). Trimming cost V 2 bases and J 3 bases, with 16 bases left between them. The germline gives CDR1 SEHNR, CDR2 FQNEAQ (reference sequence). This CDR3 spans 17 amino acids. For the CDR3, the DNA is TGTGCCAGCAGCTTAATCAAGGGGATGGTGGCTAATGAAAAACTGTTTTTT. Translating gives CASSLIKGMVANEKLFF.